This T cell receptor beta chain was obtained from a study of human T cells and chemical hapten exposure. Study in general: Skin on the upper inner arm, roughly 2 cm by roughly 2 cm in size, was sensitized with 2% DPC.

The trim removed 0 bases at V and 4 bases at J, leaving 3 bases unmatched. This CDR3 comprises 14 residues. Germline V lookup: CDR1 SGHRS, CDR2 YFSETQ. General observations from the study: Controls had significantly fewer large CDR3 similarity clusters than were formed by expanded TCRs. PT1 expanded TCR counts and patch test score correlated positively.

Time point given: patch test 2, 6 weeks after DPC sensitization. This sample's treatment: therapeutic diphenylcyclopropenone sensitization with weekly scalp DPC. Remarks on this clonotype: Its specificity is not known.

TCRdb re-called the RACE reads through MiXCR, storing one row per CDR3 protein. In the table there are around 80,000 distinct CDR3 sequences, less than 8% of which are singletons. The clonotype comes from a woman aged 25 to 39 with alopecia areata. Some clones in this sample may be carry-over from other donors' samples. The source was whole blood, collected in connection with sensitization to the hapten diphenylcyclopropenone (DPC). V gene TRBV5-1 combines with J gene TRBJ1-1; 7 bases line up with TRBD1. The CDR3 reads CASSLAGGSTEAFF. The CDR3, as DNA: TGCGCCAGCAGCTTGGCAGGGGGAAGCACTGAAGCTTTCTTT.